The present T cell receptor (beta chain) was sequenced within a study of T cell clonality in common variable immunodeficiency. Caucasian heritage predominated among both patients and controls. Measured with immunoSEQ multiplex PCR; TCRdb has only the in-frame clones, and not every one. In total the sample includes under 35,000 clones, none of them seen once. Unmatched junction bases numbered 3, after V lost 4 bases and J lost 4 bases. CDR3 length equals 13 residues. Germline CDR1 SEHNR, CDR2 FQNEAQ (reference sequence). This clone was seen at least ten times. Its antigen is not identified. The read ends 3 residues early relative to the CDR3; the germline J gene fills the gap. Points from the study as a whole: Common variable immunodeficiency TCR beta sequences reportedly had fewer deletions and N-nucleotide insertions. CVID subjects shared fewer TCRbeta clones than healthy controls did.

The material sequenced was peripheral blood mononuclear cells. The rearrangement links TRBV7-9 to TRBJ1-1; TRBD1 matches at 7 bases. The TCR originated in a person aged 18 to 75 in good health. CDR3 DNA (partial): TGTGCCAGCAGCTGGGGGGACAGCACTGAA. It yields the protein CASSWGDSTE. The full CDR3 sequence reads CASSWGDSTEAFF.